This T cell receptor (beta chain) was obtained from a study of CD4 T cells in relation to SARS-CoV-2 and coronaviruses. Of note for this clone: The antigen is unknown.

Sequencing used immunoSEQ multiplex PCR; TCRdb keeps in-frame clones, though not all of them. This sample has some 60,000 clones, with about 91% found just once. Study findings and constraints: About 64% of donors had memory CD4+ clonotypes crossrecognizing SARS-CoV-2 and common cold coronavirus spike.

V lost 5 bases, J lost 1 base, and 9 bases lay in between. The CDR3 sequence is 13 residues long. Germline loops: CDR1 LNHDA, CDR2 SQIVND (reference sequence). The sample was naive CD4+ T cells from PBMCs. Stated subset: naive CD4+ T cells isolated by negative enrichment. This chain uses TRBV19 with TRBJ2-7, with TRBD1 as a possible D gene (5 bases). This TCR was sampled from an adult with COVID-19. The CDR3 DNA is TGTGCCAGTAGTCAGGGCCGATCCTACGAGCAGTACTTC. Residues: CASSQGRSYEQYF.